This TCR beta chain came from a study of cytomegalovirus exposure and HLA in healthy donors listed by TCRdb under 2017. Background for the entire study: The 700 or so repertoires of the first cohort and the 120 or so validation repertoires were produced on the same platform, according to a later analysis. The study aimed to test whether signatures of past pathogen exposure could be identified by cataloging public T cell receptors. A separate validation cohort of approximately 130 different subjects was used in addition to the approximately 640-subject first cohort. The study combined high-throughput TCR immunosequencing, statistical association of individual TCRs with disease status, and machine learning to predict cytomegalovirus infection status. What the authors observed across the whole study: A few of the identified cytomegalovirus-associated TCR beta chains were confirmed in vitro to be specific for cytomegalovirus antigens. The classifier was reported to diagnose cytomegalovirus status with high specificity and sensitivity in both the original and validation cohorts. A later analysis had no HLA typing for the validation cohort, so co-occurrence there was scored across all 130 or so repertoires. The study gave a list of about 170 TCR beta chains associated with cytomegalovirus. It was suggested by the authors that the approach could potentially be generalized to other disease states and immunological phenotypes. While some public TCRs were present in many individuals, most TCR sequences turned up only very rarely across donors. In a later analysis, TCRs clustered in the first cohort were found to also tend to co-occur in the roughly 130 validation repertoires, with 90% to 95% of cluster scores above 0.

The CDR3 measures 13 amino acids from cysteine to phenylalanine. Here the CDR3 DNA is all that survives: 39 bases in frame from base 1. V is pared back by 5 bases and J by 5 bases, with 9 bases lying between the germline termini. CDR1 and CDR2, looked up from the germline V gene (reference sequence), are MNHNY and SVGAGI. For this clone: Its binding antigen is unknown. One base away there is no much larger clone; base qualities are not given.

The donors were included in the validation cohort of over a hundred subjects, a group kept apart from the approximately 650-subject first cohort. To prepare the library, the immunoSEQ multiplex PCR assay was applied. In the source study's methods: To diagnose cytomegalovirus status from the catalog of TCR beta chain sequences, a statistical classification framework was built. This immuneACCESS table, as held by TCRdb, lists in-frame sequences with V and J called but not all clones. Of the missing ones, under half trace to an unresolved V gene in checked studies; the others have no known cause. That table gives V, J and clone size, and the DNA gave D and trimming. The sample table lists approximately 230,000 clones, roughly nine tenths of them with a count of one. Approximately 12% of the sample belongs to the ten largest clones.

Sequencing input: PBMCs. Rearrangement joined TRBV6-6 to TRBJ2-2; matching of 5 bases hints at TRBD2 as the D gene. The TCR sequence derives from a man aged 18 to 29 in good health and CMV-seropositive. The CDR3 here reads CASSHPGTGELFF. The DNA is as follows: TGTGCCAGCAGTCACCCGGGGACCGGGGAGCTGTTTTTT.